A selection of T cell receptor beta chains follows, all from one sample in a study of metastatic and nonmetastatic thyroid tumors. TCRdb called clones again from the PCR reads with MiXCR. Among fewer than 20,000 clones listed, 34% were seen once. Source material: tumor tissue. Source of these receptors: a male donor with papillary thyroid cancer or a benign thyroid nodule (not recorded which). Some clones in this sample may be carry-over from other donors' samples. CDR3s leave out the opening cysteine and the closing phenylalanine or tryptophan. Fields, in order: clone size, V gene, J gene, CDR3 protein. Size is stated for part of the rows, as once, few or many counts, or as a class when the clone is expanded.

size: many; V: TRBV10-3; J: TRBJ1-5; CDR3: AISETGGQVGPQH
size: medium-sized; V: TRBV20-1; J: TRBJ1-2; CDR3: SALLTGFDYGYT
size: NA; V: TRBV7-2; J: TRBJ2-3; CDR3: ASSLDQGADTQY
size: many; V: TRBV6-1; J: TRBJ1-5; CDR3: ASGDGANQPQH
size: many; V: TRBV12-3/TRBV12-4; J: TRBJ2-1; CDR3: ASSPYSGTSAYNEQF
size: medium-sized; V: TRBV2; J: TRBJ2-1; CDR3: ASSVTGTRAYNEQF
size: many; V: TRBV5-5; J: TRBJ2-5; CDR3: ASSSTGWGETQY
size: medium-sized; V: TRBV30; J: TRBJ2-7; CDR3: AWSVQGYEQY
size: few; V: TRBV6-2/TRBV6-3; J: TRBJ1-2; CDR3: ASRGSRASTLWYYGYT
size: many; V: TRBV4-1; J: TRBJ2-4; CDR3: ASSQGDIQY
size: many; V: TRBV2; J: TRBJ1-1; CDR3: ASSEIQLNTEAF
size: NA; V: TRBV5-1; J: TRBJ2-6; CDR3: ASSPRTGNSGANVLT
size: few; V: TRBV6-1; J: TRBJ2-2; CDR3: ASIVSGERTGELF
size: many; V: TRBV9; J: TRBJ2-7; CDR3: ASSVALGTTYEQY
size: medium-sized; V: TRBV9; J: TRBJ2-5; CDR3: ASSVVGTSGETQY
size: medium-sized; V: TRBV2; J: TRBJ1-4; CDR3: ASSVDRGQEKLF
size: many; V: TRBV29-1; J: TRBJ2-4; CDR3: SVETGPKNIQY
size: NA; V: TRBV6-7; J: TRBJ1-5; CDR3: ASSSGTGGYSNQPQH
size: NA; V: TRBV4-3; J: TRBJ2-6; CDR3: ASSQDGSSGANVLT
size: NA; V: TRBV6-1; J: TRBJ2-6; CDR3: ASSEGSSGANVLT
size: NA; V: TRBV10-3; J: TRBJ2-3; CDR3: AISVRAGGVDTQY
size: few; V: TRBV19; J: TRBJ2-7; CDR3: ASSLGIGTYEQY
size: NA; V: TRBV5-1; J: TRBJ2-7; CDR3: ASSWEGQGVSDEQY
size: medium-sized; V: TRBV5-1; J: TRBJ2-7; CDR3: ASSLGQSSYEQY
size: many; V: TRBV5-4; J: TRBJ2-6; CDR3: ASSREGAGRVLT
size: NA; V: TRBV6-1; J: TRBJ2-1; CDR3: ASSGGLAGGREQF
size: NA; V: TRBV12-3/TRBV12-4; J: TRBJ1-2; CDR3: ARSATGLGYT
size: medium-sized; V: TRBV11-2; J: TRBJ1-2; CDR3: ASSSLI
size: NA; V: TRBV19; J: TRBJ2-3; CDR3: ASVKADRGTDTQY
size: NA; V: TRBV6-1; J: TRBJ2-2; CDR3: ASIARRGTGELF
size: many; V: TRBV29-1; J: TRBJ2-3; CDR3: SVFPGQGNTDTQY
size: many; V: TRBV28; J: TRBJ2-7; CDR3: ASSPNRKGLAGVYEQY
size: once; V: TRBV4-1; J: TRBJ2-3; CDR3: ASSQAVTDTQY
size: medium-sized; V: TRBV18; J: TRBJ1-2; CDR3: ASSLDSDNYGYT
size: many; V: TRBV3-1; J: TRBJ2-5; CDR3: ASSRQGGREKETQY
size: NA; V: TRBV6-1; J: TRBJ1-1; CDR3: ASSIWTGATEAF
size: many; V: TRBV5-1; J: TRBJ1-1; CDR3: ASSYASGGRIQNTEAF